This T cell receptor beta chain comes out of a study of shared clonotypes between healthy human individuals. TCRdb's copy holds only in-frame clones and misses some; the assay was immunoSEQ multiplex PCR. The sample has 2,100,000 or so clones, almost 96% seen once. Germline CDR1 reads GTSNPN; CDR2 reads SVGIG (reference sequence). The CDR3 loop spans 11 amino acids. V shed 3 bases and J shed 3 bases, with 5 bases lying between them. This clone showed up just a few times. Other nucleotide sequences from this sample produce the same CDR3. Sequenced: naive CD4+ T cells sorted from blood. Subset of the sample: CD45RA+ positively selected. The V call is TRBV30, the J call TRBJ1-1; D is possibly TRBD1 (5 bases). The clonotype originates from a man younger than 35 in good health. CDR3 region: CAWRGDTEAFF. In DNA, the CDR3 is TGTGCCTGGAGGGGGGACACTGAAGCTTTCTTT.